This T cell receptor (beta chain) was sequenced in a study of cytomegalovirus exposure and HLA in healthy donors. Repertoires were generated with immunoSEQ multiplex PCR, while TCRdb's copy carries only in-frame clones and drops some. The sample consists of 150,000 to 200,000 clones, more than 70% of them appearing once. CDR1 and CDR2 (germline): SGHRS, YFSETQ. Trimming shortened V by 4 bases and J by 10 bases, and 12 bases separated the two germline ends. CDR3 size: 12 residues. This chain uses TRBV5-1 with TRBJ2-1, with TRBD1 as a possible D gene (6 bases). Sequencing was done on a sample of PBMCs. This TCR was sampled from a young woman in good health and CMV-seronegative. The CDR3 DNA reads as TGCGCCAGCAGCCTAAACAGGGTGGAGCAGTTCTTC. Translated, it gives CASSLNRVEQFF.